The T cell receptor beta chain under discussion was sequenced for a study of human T cells and chemical hapten exposure. Time point noted: pre-sensitization, week 0. As to treatment: therapeutic diphenylcyclopropenone sensitization with weekly scalp DPC. Ahead of applying each patch test, blood was sampled. From the RACE reads, TCRdb called clonotypes with MiXCR, one entry per CDR3 protein. The sample has roughly 260,000 distinct CDR3 sequences, about 9.4% seen once. Only a few counts were recorded for this clonotype. Its antigen is not identified. Study results and limitations: Expanded TCRs created a significantly greater count of big CDR3 similarity clusters than controls did.

Germline V gene lookup returns CDR1 SQVTM and CDR2 ANQGSEA. J was trimmed by 4 bases and V by 4 bases; bases with no gene match: 4. The CDR3 runs 13 residues. V is TRBV29-1 and J is TRBJ1-1; the match to TRBD1 covers 9 bases. Sequences were derived from whole blood, sampled in connection with sensitization to the hapten diphenylcyclopropenone (DPC). This sequence was found in a woman aged 40 to 49 with alopecia areata. Some clones in this sample may be carry-over from other donors' samples. The CDR3 spells CSVVDRGGTEAFF. CDR3 in DNA: TGCAGCGTTGTTGACAGGGGGGGCACTGAAGCTTTCTTT. Combining the CDR3 with reference TRBV29-1 and TRBJ1-1 gives the whole variable domain SAVISQKPSRDICQRGTSLTIQCQVDSQVTMMFWYRQQPGQSLTLIATANQGSEATYESGFVIDKFPISRPNLTFSTLTVSNMSPEDSSIYLCSVVDRGGTEAFFGQGTRLTVV.